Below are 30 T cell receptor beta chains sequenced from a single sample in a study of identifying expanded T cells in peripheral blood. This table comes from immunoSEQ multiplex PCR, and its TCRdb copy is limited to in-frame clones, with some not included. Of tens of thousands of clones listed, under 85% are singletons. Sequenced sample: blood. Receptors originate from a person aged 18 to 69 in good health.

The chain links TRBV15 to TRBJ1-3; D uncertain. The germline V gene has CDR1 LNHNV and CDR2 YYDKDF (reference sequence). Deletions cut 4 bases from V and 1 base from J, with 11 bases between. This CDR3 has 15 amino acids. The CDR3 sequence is CATSTDGFSGNTIYF. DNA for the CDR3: TGTGCCACCAGCACCGACGGGTTTTCTGGAAACACCATATATTTT.

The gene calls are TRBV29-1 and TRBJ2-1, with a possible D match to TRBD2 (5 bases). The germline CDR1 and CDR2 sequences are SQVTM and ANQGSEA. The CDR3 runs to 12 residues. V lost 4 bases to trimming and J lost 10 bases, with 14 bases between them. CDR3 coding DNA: TGCAGCGTTGGTGGCGGGCATCAGGAGCAGTTCTTC. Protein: CSVGGGHQEQFF.

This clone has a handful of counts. CDR3 protein: CASSGGPGSGSPLHF. The CDR3, as DNA: TGTGCCAGCAGCGGGGGGCCAGGGAGCGGTTCACCCCTCCACTTT. The genes are TRBV28 and TRBJ1-6; possible D gene TRBD1, 6 bases. The V end was cut by 6 bases, the J end by 9 bases, with 18 bases between. The CDR3 sequence is 15 residues long. Germline CDR1 reads MDHEN; CDR2 reads SYDVKM.

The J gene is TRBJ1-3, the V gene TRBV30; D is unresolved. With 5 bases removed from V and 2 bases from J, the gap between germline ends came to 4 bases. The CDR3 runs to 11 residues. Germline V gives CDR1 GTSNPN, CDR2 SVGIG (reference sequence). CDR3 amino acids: CAWETGNTIYF. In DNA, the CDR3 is TGTGCCTGGGAGACTGGAAACACCATATATTTT.

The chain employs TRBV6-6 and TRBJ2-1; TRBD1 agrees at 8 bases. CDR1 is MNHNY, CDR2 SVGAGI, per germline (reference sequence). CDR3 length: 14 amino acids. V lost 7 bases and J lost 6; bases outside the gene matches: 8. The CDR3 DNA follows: TGTGCCAGCATTTATGGACAGGGTGTCAATGAGCAGTTCTTC. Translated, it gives CASIYGQGVNEQFF.

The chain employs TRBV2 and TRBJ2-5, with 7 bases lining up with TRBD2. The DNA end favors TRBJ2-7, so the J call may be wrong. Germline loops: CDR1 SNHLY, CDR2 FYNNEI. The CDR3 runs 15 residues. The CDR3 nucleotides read TGTGCCAGCAGTGAAGTCGGGGGGAGGACCTACGAGCAGTACTTC. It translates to CASSEVGGRTYEQYF.

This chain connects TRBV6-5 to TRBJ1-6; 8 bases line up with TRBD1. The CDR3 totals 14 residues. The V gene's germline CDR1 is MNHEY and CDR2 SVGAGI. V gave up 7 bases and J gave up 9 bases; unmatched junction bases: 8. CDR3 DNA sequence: TGTGCCAGCAAAACCGGGACAGGAGGTTCACCCCTCCACTTT. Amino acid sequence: CASKTGTGGSPLHF.

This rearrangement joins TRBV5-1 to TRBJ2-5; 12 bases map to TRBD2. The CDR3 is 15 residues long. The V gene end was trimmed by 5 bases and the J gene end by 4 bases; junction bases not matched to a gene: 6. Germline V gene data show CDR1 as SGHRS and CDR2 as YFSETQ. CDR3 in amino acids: CASSSSGGAGETQYF. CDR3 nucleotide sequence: TGCGCCAGCAGTTCTAGCGGGGGGGCCGGAGAGACCCAGTACTTC. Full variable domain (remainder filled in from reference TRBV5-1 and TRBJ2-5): KAGVTQTPRYLIKTRGQQVTLSCSPISGHRSVSWYQQTPGQGLQFLFEYFSETQRNKGNFPGRFSGRQFSNSRSEMNVSTLELGDSALYLCASSSSGGAGETQYFGPGTRLLVL.

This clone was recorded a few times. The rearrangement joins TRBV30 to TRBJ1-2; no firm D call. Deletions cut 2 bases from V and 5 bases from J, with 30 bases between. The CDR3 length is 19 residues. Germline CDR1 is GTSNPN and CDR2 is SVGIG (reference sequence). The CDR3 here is CAWSRSLTVPRMGLYGYTF. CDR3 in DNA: TGTGCCTGGAGTCGCTCCCTCACCGTCCCCAGGATGGGTTTGTATGGCTACACCTTC.

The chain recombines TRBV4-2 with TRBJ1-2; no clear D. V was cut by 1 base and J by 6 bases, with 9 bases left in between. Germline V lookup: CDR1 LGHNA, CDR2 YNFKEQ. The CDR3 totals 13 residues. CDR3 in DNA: TGTGCCAGCAGCCAAGCAACAGTTGATGGCTACACCTTC. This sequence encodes CASSQATVDGYTF.

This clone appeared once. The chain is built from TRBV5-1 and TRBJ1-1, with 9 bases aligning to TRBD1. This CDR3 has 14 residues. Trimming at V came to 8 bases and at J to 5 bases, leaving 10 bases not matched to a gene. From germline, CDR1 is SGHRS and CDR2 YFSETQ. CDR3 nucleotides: TGCGCCAGTACGTCCGGGACAGGGTCGACTGAAGCTTTCTTT. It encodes CASTSGTGSTEAFF.

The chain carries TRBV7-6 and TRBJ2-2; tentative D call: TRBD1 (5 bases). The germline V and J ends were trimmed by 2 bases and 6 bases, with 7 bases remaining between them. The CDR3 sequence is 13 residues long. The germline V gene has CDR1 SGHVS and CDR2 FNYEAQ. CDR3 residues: CASSLKGSGELFF. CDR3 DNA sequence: TGTGCCAGCAGCTTAAAGGGGTCCGGGGAGCTGTTTTTT.

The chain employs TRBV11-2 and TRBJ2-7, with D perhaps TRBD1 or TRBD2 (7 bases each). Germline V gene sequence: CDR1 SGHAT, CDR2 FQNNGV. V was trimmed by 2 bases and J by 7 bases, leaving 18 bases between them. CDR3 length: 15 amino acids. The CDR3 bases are TGTGCCAGCAGCTTATTCCAGGGGGAGGGCCGGGAGCAGTACTTC. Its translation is CASSLFQGEGREQYF.

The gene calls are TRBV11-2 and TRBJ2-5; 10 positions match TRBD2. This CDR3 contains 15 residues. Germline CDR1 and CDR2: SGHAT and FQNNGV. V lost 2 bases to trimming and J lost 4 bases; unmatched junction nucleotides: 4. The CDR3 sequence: CASSLSLAGTETQYF. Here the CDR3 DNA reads TGTGCCAGCAGCTTATCACTAGCGGGGACAGAGACCCAGTACTTC.

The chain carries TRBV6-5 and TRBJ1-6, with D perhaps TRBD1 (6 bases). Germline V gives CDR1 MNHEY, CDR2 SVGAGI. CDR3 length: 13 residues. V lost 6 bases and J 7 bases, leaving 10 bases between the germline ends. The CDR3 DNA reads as TGTGCCAGCAGAGCAGGGACAAATTCACCCCTCCACTTT. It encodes CASRAGTNSPLHF.

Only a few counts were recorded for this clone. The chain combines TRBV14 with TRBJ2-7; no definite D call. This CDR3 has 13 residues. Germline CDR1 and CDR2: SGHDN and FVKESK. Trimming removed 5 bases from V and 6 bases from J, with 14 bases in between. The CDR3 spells CASSLLTTSEQYF. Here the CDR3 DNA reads TGTGCCAGCAGCTTACTAACTACATCCGAGCAGTACTTC.

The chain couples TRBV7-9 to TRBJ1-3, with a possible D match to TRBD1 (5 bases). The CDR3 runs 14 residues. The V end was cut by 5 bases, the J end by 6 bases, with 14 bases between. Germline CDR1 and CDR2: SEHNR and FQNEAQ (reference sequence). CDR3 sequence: CASSEGLSPNTIYF. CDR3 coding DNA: TGTGCCAGCAGCGAGGGACTGTCGCCAAACACCATATATTTT. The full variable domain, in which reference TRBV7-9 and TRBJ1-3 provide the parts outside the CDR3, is DTGVSQNPRHKITKRGQNVTFRCDPISEHNRLYWYRQTLGQGPEFLTYFQNEAQLEKSRLLSDRFSAERPKGSFSTLEIQRTEQGDSAMYLCASSEGLSPNTIYFGEGSWLTVV.

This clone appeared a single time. The chain's CDR3 is CASSRSGRLYEQYF. The CDR3 DNA reads TGTGCCAGCTCACGTAGCGGGAGGTTATACGAGCAGTACTTC. V and J are TRBV18 and TRBJ2-7, with 10 bases that match TRBD2. V was pared by 4 bases and J by 4 bases, with 4 bases of the junction left unmatched. The germline gives CDR1 KGHSH, CDR2 LQKENI. This CDR3 contains 14 residues.

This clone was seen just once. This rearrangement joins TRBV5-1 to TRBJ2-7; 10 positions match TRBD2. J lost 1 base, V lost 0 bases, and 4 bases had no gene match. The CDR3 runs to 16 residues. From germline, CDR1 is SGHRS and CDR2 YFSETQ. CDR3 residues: CASSLGSGRGSYEQYF. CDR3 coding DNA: TGCGCCAGCAGCTTGGGGAGCGGGAGGGGGTCCTACGAGCAGTACTTC.

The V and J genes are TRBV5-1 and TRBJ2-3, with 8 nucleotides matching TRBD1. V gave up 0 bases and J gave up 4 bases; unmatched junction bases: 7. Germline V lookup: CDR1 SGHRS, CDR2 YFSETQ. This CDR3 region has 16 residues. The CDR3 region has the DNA TGCGCCAGCAGCTTGGCCGACCGGACAGGGCCAGATACGCAGTATTTT. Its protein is CASSLADRTGPDTQYF.

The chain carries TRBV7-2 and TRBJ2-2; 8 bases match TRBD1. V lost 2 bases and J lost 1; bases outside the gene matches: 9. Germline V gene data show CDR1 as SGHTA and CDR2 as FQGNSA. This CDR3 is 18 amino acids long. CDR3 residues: CASSLQTSGGLNTGELFF. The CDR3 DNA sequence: TGTGCCAGCAGCTTACAAACCTCAGGGGGCCTGAACACCGGGGAGCTGTTTTTT.

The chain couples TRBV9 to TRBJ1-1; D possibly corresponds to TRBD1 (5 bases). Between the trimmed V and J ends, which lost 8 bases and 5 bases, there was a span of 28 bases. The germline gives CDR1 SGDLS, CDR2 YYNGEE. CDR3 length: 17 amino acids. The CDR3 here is CASRGTPGGHQPTEAFF. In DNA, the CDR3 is TGTGCCAGTCGGGGGACGCCCGGGGGTCATCAACCTACTGAAGCTTTCTTT.

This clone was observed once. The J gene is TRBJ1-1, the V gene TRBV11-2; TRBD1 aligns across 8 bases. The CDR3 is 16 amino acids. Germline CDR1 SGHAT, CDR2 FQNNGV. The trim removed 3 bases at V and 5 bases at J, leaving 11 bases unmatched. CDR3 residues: CASSLGQVRLRTEAFF. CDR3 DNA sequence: TGTGCCAGCAGCTTGGGACAGGTTCGCCTCCGGACTGAAGCTTTCTTT.

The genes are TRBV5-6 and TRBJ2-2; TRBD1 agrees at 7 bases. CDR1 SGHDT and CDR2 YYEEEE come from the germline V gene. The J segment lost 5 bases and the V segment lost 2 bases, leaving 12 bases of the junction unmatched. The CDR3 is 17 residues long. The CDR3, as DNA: TGTGCCAGCAGCTTCCGTTCCGAGGGGGCTAGGACCGGGGAGCTGTTTTTT. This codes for CASSFRSEGARTGELFF.

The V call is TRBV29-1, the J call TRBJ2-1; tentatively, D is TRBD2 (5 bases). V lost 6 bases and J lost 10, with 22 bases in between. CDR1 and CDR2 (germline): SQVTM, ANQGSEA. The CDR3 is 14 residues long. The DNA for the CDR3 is TGCAGCGTAGCTACTAGGAGAGGTTCCAACGAGCAGTTCTTC. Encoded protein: CSVATRRGSNEQFF.

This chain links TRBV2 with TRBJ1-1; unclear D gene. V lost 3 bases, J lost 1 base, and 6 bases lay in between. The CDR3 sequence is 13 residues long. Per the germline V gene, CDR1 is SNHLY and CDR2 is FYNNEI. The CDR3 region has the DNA TGTGCCAGCAGTGAGACTCAGAACACTGAAGCTTTCTTT. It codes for CASSETQNTEAFF.

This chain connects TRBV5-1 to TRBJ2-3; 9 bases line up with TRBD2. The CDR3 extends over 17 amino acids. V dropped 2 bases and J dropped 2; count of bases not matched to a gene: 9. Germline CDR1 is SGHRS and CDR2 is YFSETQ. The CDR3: CASSLGTSHFYTDTQYF. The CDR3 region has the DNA TGCGCCAGCAGCTTAGGGACTAGCCATTTCTACACAGATACGCAGTATTTT.

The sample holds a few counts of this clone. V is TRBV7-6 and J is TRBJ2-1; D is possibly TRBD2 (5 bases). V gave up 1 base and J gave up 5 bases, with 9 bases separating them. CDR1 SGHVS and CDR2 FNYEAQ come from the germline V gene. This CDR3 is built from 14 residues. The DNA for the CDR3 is TGTGCCAGCAGCTTAGTCGGGATTGACAATGAGCAGTTCTTC. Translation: CASSLVGIDNEQFF.

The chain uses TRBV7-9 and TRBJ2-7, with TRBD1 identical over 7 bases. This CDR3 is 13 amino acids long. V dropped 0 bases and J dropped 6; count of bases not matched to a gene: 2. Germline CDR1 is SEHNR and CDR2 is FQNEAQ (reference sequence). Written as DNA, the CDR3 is TGTGCCAGCAGCTTAGCGGACAGGACCGAGCAGTACGTC. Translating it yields CASSLADRTEQYV.

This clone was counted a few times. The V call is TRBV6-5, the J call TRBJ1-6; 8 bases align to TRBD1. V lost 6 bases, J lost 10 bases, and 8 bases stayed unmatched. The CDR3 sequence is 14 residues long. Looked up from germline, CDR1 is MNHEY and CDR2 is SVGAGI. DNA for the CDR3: TGTGCCAGCAGCACGACAGGGGATAGGTCACCCCTCCACTTT. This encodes CASSTTGDRSPLHF.